Sequencing of this T cell receptor beta chain was carried out in a study of CD8 T cells in Susac syndrome. Findings and caveats of the study: A relatively small number of individuals underwent TCR sequencing and HLA analysis.

Germline V gene data show CDR1 as SGHRS and CDR2 as YFSETQ. The CDR3 extends over 14 amino acids. Trimming pared 3 bases from V and 0 bases from J, leaving 8 bases between. Reverse transcription used roughly 0.45 to 1 ug RNA and random hexamers. A single record per CDR3 protein comes from TCRdb applying MiXCR to the immunoSEQ multiplex PCR reads. The sample includes about 150,000 distinct CDR3 sequences, about 94% of them seen just once. This clonotype was observed a few times. The target antigen is unknown. The authors carried out high-throughput sequencing of TCR beta. They applied it to CD8+ and CD4+ T cells obtained from blood.

J is TRBJ2-3 and V is TRBV5-1; D unclear. Sequences were obtained from CD4+ T cells from PBMCs. This TCR derives from a human donor with Susac syndrome. The CDR3 here is CASSSGPSTDTQYF. CDR3 nucleotides: TGCGCCAGCAGCTCTGGACCCAGCACAGATACGCAGTATTTT.